This T cell receptor beta chain was retrieved from a study of neoadjuvant anti-PD-1 for oral cavity cancer. Study summary: Nivolumab at 3 mg/kg was mostly given biweekly, three to four doses, pre-surgery.

Trimming took 4 bases from V and 7 from J; bases not matched to a gene: 7. Germline V gives CDR1 SGHRS, CDR2 YFSETQ. The CDR3 length is 14 residues. About this clone itself: Its antigen is currently unknown.

General study results and limits: Higher pretreatment blood Treg/Th17 ratios correlated with higher pretreatment blood and lower post-treatment tumor TCRbeta clonality. Each response group had just a few patients in TCR analyses.

Blood libraries mostly used roughly 500 ng genomic DNA, six replicates each. Profiled with immunoSEQ multiplex PCR; TCRdb holds only in-frame clones, not every one. The table records about 68,000 clones, about 88% of them present only once. Time point described: after neoadjuvant nivolumab, at surgical resection. The TCR was taken from a person between 40 and 85 years old with oral cavity squamous cell carcinoma. This specimen consisted of PBMCs, obtained after nivolumab (anti-PD-1) treatment. The chain has TRBV5-1 and TRBJ2-1, with 8 positions matching TRBD1. Here the CDR3 reads CASSTRQGKNEQFF. The CDR3 DNA reads TGCGCCAGCAGCACAAGACAGGGGAAAAATGAGCAGTTCTTC. The full variable domain, its missing parts supplied by reference TRBV5-1 and TRBJ2-1, is KAGVTQTPRYLIKTRGQQVTLSCSPISGHRSVSWYQQTPGQGLQFLFEYFSETQRNKGNFPGRFSGRQFSNSRSEMNVSTLELGDSALYLCASSTRQGKNEQFFGPGTRLTVL.